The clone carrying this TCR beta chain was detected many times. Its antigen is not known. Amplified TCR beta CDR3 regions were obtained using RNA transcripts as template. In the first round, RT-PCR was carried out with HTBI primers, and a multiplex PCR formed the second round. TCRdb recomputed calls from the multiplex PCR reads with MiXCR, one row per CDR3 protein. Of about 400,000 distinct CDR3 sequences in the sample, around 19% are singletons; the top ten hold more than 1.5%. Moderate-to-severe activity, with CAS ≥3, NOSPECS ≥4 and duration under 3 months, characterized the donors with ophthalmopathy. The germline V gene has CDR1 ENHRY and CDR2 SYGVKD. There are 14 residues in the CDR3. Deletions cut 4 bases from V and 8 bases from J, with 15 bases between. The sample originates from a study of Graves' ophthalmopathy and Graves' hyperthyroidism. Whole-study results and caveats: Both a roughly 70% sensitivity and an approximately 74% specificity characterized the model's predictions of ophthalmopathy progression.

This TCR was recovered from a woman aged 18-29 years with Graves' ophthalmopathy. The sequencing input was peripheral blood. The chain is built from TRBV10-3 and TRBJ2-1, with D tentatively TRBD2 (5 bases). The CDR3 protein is CAISGGESQDEQFF. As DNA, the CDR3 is TGTGCCATCAGTGGTGGGGAGTCTCAAGATGAGCAGTTCTTC.